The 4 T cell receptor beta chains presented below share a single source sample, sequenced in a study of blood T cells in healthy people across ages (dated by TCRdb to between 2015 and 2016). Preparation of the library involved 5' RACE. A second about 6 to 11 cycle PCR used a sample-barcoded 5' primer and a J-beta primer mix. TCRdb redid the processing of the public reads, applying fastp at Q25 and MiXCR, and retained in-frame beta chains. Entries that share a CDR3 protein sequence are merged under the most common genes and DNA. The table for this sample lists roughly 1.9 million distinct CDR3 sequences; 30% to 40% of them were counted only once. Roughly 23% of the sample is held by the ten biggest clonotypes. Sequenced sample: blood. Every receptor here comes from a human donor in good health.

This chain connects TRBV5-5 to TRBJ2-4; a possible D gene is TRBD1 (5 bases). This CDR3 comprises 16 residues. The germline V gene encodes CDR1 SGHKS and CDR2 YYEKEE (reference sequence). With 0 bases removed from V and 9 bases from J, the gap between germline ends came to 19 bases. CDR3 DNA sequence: TGTGCCAGCAGCTTGGTGGTTGGGGCAGGTTTCGGCATTCAGTACTTC. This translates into CASSLVVGAGFGIQYF.

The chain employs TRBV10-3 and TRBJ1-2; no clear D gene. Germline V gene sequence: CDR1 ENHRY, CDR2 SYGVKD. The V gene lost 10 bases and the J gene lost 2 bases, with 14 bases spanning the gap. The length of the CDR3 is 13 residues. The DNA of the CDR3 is TGTGCCACGGAGACCCAGGAGAACTATGGCTACACCTTC. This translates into CATETQENYGYTF.

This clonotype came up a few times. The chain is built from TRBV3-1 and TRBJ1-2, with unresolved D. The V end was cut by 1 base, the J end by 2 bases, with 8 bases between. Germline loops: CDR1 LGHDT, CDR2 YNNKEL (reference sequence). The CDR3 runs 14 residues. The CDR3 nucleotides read TGTGCCAGCAGCCAAGTTTCAGCGAACTATGGCTACACCTTC. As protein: CASSQVSANYGYTF.

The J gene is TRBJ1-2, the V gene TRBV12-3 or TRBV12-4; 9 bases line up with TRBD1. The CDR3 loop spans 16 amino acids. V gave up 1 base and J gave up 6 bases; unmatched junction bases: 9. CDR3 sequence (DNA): TGTGCCAGCAGTTTAGACCACAGGGGGCTGCGGGATGGCTACACCTTC. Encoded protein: CASSLDHRGLRDGYTF.